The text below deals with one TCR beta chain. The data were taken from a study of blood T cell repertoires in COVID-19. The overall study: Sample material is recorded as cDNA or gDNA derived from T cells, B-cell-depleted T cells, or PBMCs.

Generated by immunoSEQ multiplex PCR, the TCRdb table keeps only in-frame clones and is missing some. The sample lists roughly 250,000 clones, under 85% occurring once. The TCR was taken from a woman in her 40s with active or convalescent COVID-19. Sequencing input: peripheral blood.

The CDR3 DNA follows: TGTGCCAGCAGCTTAGATCTTGGGAGGGAAGCTTTCTTT. Translated: CASSLDLGREAFF. V usage is TRBV11-2 and J usage is TRBJ1-1, with D unresolved. V lost 0 bases and J lost 8, with 10 bases in between. The CDR3 has 13 amino acids. In germline, CDR1 is SGHAT, CDR2 FQNNGV.